This T cell receptor (beta chain) was obtained from a study of early stage breast cancer tumors. CDR1 and CDR2 (germline): SGHTA, FQGNSA. V lost 4 bases, J lost 7 bases, and 29 bases lay in between. There are 18 residues in the CDR3. Note on this clone: Its antigen is unidentified.

Overall study results and limits: Bulk DNA sequencing of unsorted cells missed chain pairing and markers.

Produced via immunoSEQ multiplex PCR; TCRdb's table is partial and in-frame only. This table holds approximately 70,000 clones, approximately 80% found once. The material sequenced was blood. This chain joins TRBV7-2 and TRBJ2-7; weak D call: TRBD2 (8 bases). This TCR derives from a person in their 40s with breast cancer. CDR3 DNA: TGTGCCAGCAGCTCGACAGGGTTATTAGCGGGGCCCCCCGGGGAGCAGTACTTC. Translation gives CASSSTGLLAGPPGEQYF.